This T cell receptor beta chain emerged from a study of OX40 agonist ivuxolimab in advanced cancers. Overall study context: Checkpoint inhibitors had been given previously to under 50% of patients.

Whole-study findings and limits: Certain nonresponding patients likewise had low normalized T-cell clonal expansion. There was clonal expansion of CD4+ and CD8+ blood T cells by week 6 at 0.1 to 3.0 mg/kg.

CDR3 length: 14 residues. Trimming cost V 5 bases and J 8 bases; bases outside gene matches: 9. Germline lookup yields CDR1 SGHTA and CDR2 FQGNSA. Systemic immunosuppression or autoimmune disease history was grounds to exclude patients. Note on this clone: Its target is not known.

Here immunoSEQ multiplex PCR was the method, and the copy in TCRdb shows in-frame clones only, minus some. The sample holds tens of thousands of clones, about 93% seen once. This specimen consisted of CD4+ or CD8+ T cells sorted from blood, obtained in a trial of the OX40 agonist ivuxolimab. The clonotype comes from an adult with an advanced solid tumor such as melanoma, head and neck, liver or kidney cancer. The V call is TRBV7-2, the J call TRBJ1-2; 9 bases align to TRBD1. The CDR3 bases are TGTGCCAGCAGCATCCGGGACAGGGCCGAGGGCTACACCTTC. Translation gives CASSIRDRAEGYTF.